Shown below are 14 T cell receptor beta chains from a single sample sequenced in a study of shared clonotypes between healthy human individuals. Repertoires were generated with immunoSEQ multiplex PCR, while TCRdb's copy carries only in-frame clones and drops some. The sample consists of about 1 million clones, about 77% of them appearing once. Sequencing was done on a sample of memory CD4+ T cells sorted from blood. Described subset: CD45RA-negative fraction. Source of these receptors: a man between 18 and 35 years old in good health.

This chain connects TRBV6-5 to TRBJ1-2; D call uncertain. Germline V gene lookup returns CDR1 MNHEY and CDR2 SVGAGI. The CDR3 runs to 13 residues. V lost 4 bases and J lost 4, with 10 bases in between. CDR3 region: CASSLPGGYGYTF. CDR3 coding DNA: TGTGCCAGCAGTTTGCCTGGCGGCTATGGCTACACCTTC.

This clone was seen only once. This chain joins TRBV30 and TRBJ2-2, with TRBD1 matching 9 bases. Germline V gene lookup returns CDR1 GTSNPN and CDR2 SVGIG (reference sequence). There are 15 residues in the CDR3. V dropped 4 bases and J dropped 7; count of bases not matched to a gene: 10. As DNA, the CDR3 is TGTGCCTGGACCGATACAGGGGGCGGGATCGGGGAGCTGTTTTTT. Its protein product is CAWTDTGGGIGELFF.

The V call is TRBV5-4, the J call TRBJ2-2, with 10 bases fitting TRBD2. J was trimmed by 0 bases and V by 4 bases; bases with no gene match: 3. Looked up from germline, CDR1 is SGHNT and CDR2 is YYREEE (reference sequence). The CDR3 spans 16 residues. CDR3 sequence reads: CASSRTSGANTGELFF. For the CDR3, the DNA is TGTGCCAGCAGCCGTACTAGCGGGGCGAACACCGGGGAGCTGTTTTTT.

This rearrangement joins TRBV7-3 to TRBJ2-5; TRBD2 matches 12 bases. V trimming: 5 bases; J trimming: 5 bases; junction bases outside the gene matches: 9. The CDR3 sequence is 16 residues long. Germline CDR1 and CDR2: SGHTA and FQGTGA. DNA of the CDR3: TGTGCCAGCAGCCCTACACTAGCGGGGGGAGCGGAGACCCAGTACTTC. Protein sequence: CASSPTLAGGAETQYF.

V is TRBV6-1 and J is TRBJ1-3; weak D call: TRBD1 (5 bases). Germline CDR1 and CDR2: MNHNS and SASEGT. Trimming shortened V by 7 bases and J by 11 bases, and 24 bases separated the two germline ends. The CDR3 runs to 15 residues. CDR3 nucleotides: TGTGCCAGCATTATCGACGCGGGGCTATCCGGCGCCATATATTTT. It encodes CASIIDAGLSGAIYF.

The chain employs TRBV30 and TRBJ2-7; 8 bases line up with TRBD2. The V segment lost 4 bases and the J segment 6 bases; nucleotides outside the gene matches: 11. This CDR3 spans 14 amino acids. Germline CDR1 is GTSNPN and CDR2 is SVGIG (reference sequence). CDR3 sequence reads: CAWNAGGGGSEQYF. CDR3 in DNA: TGTGCCTGGAACGCGGGGGGCGGAGGGAGCGAGCAGTACTTC.

Notes on this clone: Just one base apart from a much larger clone, this may be a read error. This chain connects TRBV7-3 to TRBJ2-2; D gene uncertain. Germline loops: CDR1 SGHTA, CDR2 FQGTGA. Trimming removed 5 bases from V and 6 bases from J, with 7 bases in between. The CDR3 is 12 amino acids. CDR3 residues: CASSPDAGELFF. The CDR3 region has the DNA TGTGCCAGCAGCCCGGACGCCGGGGAGCTGTTTTTT.

The sample holds many counts of this clone. This sequence joins TRBV29-1 and TRBJ2-7; a possible D gene is TRBD2 (6 bases). CDR3 size: 12 residues. Germline CDR1 SQVTM, CDR2 ANQGSEA. Trimming took off 4 bases at V and 5 bases at J, with 12 bases between the two ends. The CDR3 sequence is CSVVRTTHEQYF. CDR3 in DNA: TGCAGCGTTGTCAGGACTACGCACGAGCAGTACTTC.

The rearrangement uses TRBV6-4 and TRBJ1-4, with D possibly being TRBD1 (5 bases). In germline, CDR1 is MRHNA, CDR2 SNTAGT. V dropped 6 bases and J dropped 7 bases, with 12 bases sitting between them. The CDR3 length is 13 residues. CDR3 residues: CASRARGVEKLFF. In DNA, the CDR3 is TGTGCCAGCAGGGCGAGGGGTGTTGAAAAACTGTTTTTT.

The J gene is TRBJ2-7, the V gene TRBV19, with no clear D. The CDR3 sequence is 13 residues long. V was clipped by 6 bases and J by 1 base, with 10 bases between them. CDR1 is LNHDA, CDR2 SQIVND, per germline (reference sequence). The CDR3 is CASSPVLSYEQYF. In DNA, the CDR3 is TGTGCCAGTAGCCCCGTCTTATCCTACGAGCAGTACTTC. Full variable domain (rest looked up from reference TRBV19 and TRBJ2-7): DGGITQSPKYLFRKEGQNVTLSCEQNLNHDAMYWYRQDPGQGLRLIYYSQIVNDFQKGDIAEGYSVSREKKESFPLTVTSAQKNPTAFYLCASSPVLSYEQYFGPGTRLTVT.

The chain combines TRBV6-5 with TRBJ1-2, with no clear D. Per germline, CDR1 MNHEY and CDR2 SVGAGI. This CDR3 has 13 residues. Trimming cost V 5 bases and J 5 bases, with 12 bases left between them. The CDR3 reads CASSPNLGYGYTF. The CDR3 DNA is TGTGCCAGCAGTCCCAACCTTGGTTATGGCTACACCTTC.

This clone was counted between two and nine times. V gene TRBV30 combines with J gene TRBJ1-1; D unresolved. V dropped 2 bases and J dropped 6 bases, with 10 bases sitting between them. The CDR3 contains 12 residues. Looked up from germline, CDR1 is GTSNPN and CDR2 is SVGIG (reference sequence). The CDR3 sequence is CAWSRVGAEAFF. CDR3 DNA: TGTGCCTGGAGTCGGGTAGGCGCTGAAGCTTTCTTT.

This clone was detected only a few times. The rearrangement joins TRBV28 to TRBJ2-1, with 10 bases aligning to TRBD1. Trimming at V came to 3 bases and at J to 8 bases, leaving 7 bases not matched to a gene. CDR3 length: 15 residues. Germline V gene lookup returns CDR1 MDHEN and CDR2 SYDVKM. CDR3 sequence reads: CASSLAGQGIDEQFF. Here the CDR3 DNA reads TGTGCCAGCAGTTTGGCGGGACAGGGGATAGATGAGCAGTTCTTC.

This clone was detected only a few times. The same CDR3 can be traced to other DNA sequences in this sample. CDR3: CASSPGGETQYF. As DNA, the CDR3 is TGTGCCAGCTCACCGGGGGGAGAGACCCAGTACTTC. The chain joins TRBV18 to TRBJ2-5, with D maybe TRBD2 (6 bases). The ends were cut back, 3 bases at V and 4 bases at J, with 6 bases in the middle. Germline V gene lookup returns CDR1 KGHSH and CDR2 LQKENI. The CDR3 has 12 residues.